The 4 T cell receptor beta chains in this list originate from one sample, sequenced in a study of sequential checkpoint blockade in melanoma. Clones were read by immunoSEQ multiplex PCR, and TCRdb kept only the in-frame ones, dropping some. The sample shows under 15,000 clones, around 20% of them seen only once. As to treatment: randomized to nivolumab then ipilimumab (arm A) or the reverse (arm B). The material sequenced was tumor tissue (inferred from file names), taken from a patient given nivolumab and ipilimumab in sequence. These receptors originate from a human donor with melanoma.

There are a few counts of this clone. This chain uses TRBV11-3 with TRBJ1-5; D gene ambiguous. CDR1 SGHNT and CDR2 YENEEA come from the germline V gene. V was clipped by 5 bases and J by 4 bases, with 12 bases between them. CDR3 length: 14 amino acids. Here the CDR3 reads CASSKNGGNQPQHF. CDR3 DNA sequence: TGTGCCAGCAGCAAAAACGGTGGGAATCAGCCCCAGCATTTT.

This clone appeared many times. Written as DNA, the CDR3 is TGTGCCAGCAGCCAATCAGGGGGCGCCGGTGAAAAACTGTTTTTT. Its protein product is CASSQSGGAGEKLFF. The J gene is TRBJ1-4, the V gene TRBV9; 8 positions match TRBD1. This CDR3 has 15 amino acids. In germline, CDR1 is SGDLS, CDR2 YYNGEE. V dropped 4 bases and J dropped 7; count of bases not matched to a gene: 9.

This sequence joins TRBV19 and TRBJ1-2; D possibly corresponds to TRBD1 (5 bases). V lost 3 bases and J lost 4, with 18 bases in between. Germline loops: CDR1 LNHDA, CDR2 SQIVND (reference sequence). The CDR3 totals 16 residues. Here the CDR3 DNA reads TGTGCCAGTAGTATGGCCCCATTAGGTGGGGGCTATGGCTACACCTTC. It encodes CASSMAPLGGGYGYTF.

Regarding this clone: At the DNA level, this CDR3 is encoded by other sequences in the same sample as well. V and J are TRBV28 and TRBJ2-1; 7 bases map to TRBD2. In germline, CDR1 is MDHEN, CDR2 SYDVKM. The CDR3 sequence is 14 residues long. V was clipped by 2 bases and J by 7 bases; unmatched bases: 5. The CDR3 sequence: CASSLGGGGNEQFF. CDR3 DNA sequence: TGTGCCAGCAGTTTAGGCGGGGGAGGGAATGAGCAGTTCTTC. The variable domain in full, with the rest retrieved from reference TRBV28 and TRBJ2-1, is DVKVTQSSRYLVKRTGEKVFLECVQDMDHENMFWYRQDPGLGLRLIYFSYDVKMKEKGDIPEGYSVSREKKERFSLILESASTNQTSMYLCASSLGGGGNEQFFGPGTRLTVL.